This T cell receptor beta chain was captured in a study of vaccination effects on CD4 cells after COVID-19. Whole-study findings and limits: There were few convalescent patients in the study and no early post-infection timepoints. In the late period after vaccination, infection- and vaccine-induced clones contracted markedly.

Under the ViraFEST assay, PBMC were stimulated with viral peptide pools so that antigen-specific CD4+ T cells expanded. Sequencing was performed afterwards. Between days 10 and 11 of culture, CD4+ T cells were separated out. The healthy vaccine recipients, who had no prior SARS-CoV-2 infection, showed negative nucleocapsid antibodies. The germline CDR1 and CDR2 sequences are MNHEY and SVGAGI. The germline V and J ends were trimmed by 5 bases and 4 bases, with 10 bases remaining between them. This CDR3 contains 13 residues. Data came from immunoSEQ multiplex PCR; TCRdb stores just in-frame clones and leaves some out. The table shows about 61,000 clones, with more than 80% occurring only once. On this clone: Its specificity is unknown.

The sequencing here drew on CD4+ T cells from PBMCs cultured with HCoV-229E spike peptides, taken before COVID-19 vaccination. This sequence was found in a human donor who received a COVID-19 vaccine. The chain links TRBV6-5 to TRBJ2-3; no clear D. The DNA for the CDR3 is TGTGCCAGCAGTACCCCGTGGGCAGATACGCAGTATTTT. This encodes CASSTPWADTQYF.